Reported below is one T cell receptor beta chain. The antigen is undetermined. This sample is part of a study of cytomegalovirus exposure and HLA in healthy donors. About the research overall: The 120 validation repertoires, a later analysis reported, used the same platform as the 700 or so repertoires from the first cohort.

The donors were part of the validation cohort, which consisted of under 150 subjects and was separate from the first cohort of 600 to 850 subjects. V was clipped by 2 bases and J by 0 bases; unmatched bases: 7. The CDR3 spans 17 residues. The germline V gene encodes CDR1 SEHNR and CDR2 FQNEAQ (reference sequence). Measured with immunoSEQ multiplex PCR; TCRdb has only the in-frame clones, and not every one. The sample lists 200,000 to 300,000 clones, roughly 87% occurring once. Study-level findings and limits: Altogether, some 170 TCR beta chains were recorded as cytomegalovirus-associated. In vitro testing confirmed a few CMV-associated chains as specific for CMV antigens.

The V and J genes are TRBV7-9 and TRBJ2-7; 10 bases agree with TRBD1. Sequences were obtained from PBMCs. The receptor was isolated from a woman aged 30 to 39 in good health and CMV-seronegative. CDR3 residues: CASSLSFGDRGSYEQYF. The CDR3 region has the DNA TGTGCCAGCAGCTTAAGCTTCGGGGACAGGGGCTCCTACGAGCAGTACTTC.